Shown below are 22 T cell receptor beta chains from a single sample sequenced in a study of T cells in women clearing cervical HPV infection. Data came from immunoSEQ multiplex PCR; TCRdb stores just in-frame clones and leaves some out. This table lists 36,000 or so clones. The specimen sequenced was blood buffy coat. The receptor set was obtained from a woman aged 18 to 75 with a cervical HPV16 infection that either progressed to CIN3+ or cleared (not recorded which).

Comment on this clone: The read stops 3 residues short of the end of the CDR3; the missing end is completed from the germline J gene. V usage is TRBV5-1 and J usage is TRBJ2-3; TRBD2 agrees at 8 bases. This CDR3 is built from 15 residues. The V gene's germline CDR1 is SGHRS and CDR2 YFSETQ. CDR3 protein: CASSLQRGPLATQYF. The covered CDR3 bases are TGCGCCAGCAGCTTGCAGCGGGGGCCACTAGCGACG.

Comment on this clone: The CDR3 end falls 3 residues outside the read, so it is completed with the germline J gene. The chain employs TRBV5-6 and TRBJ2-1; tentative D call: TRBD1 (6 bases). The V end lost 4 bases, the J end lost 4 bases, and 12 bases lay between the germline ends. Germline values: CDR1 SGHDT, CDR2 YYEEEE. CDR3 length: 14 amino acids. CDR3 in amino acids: CASSEQGTYNEQFF. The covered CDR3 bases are TGTGCCAGCAGCGAGCAGGGGACATACAATGAG. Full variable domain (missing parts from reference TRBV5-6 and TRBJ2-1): DAGVTQSPTHLIKTRGQQVTLRCSPKSGHDTVSWYQQALGQGPQFIFQYYEEEERQRGNFPDRFSGHQFPNYSSELNVNALLLGDSALYLCASSEQGTYNEQFFGPGTRLTVL.

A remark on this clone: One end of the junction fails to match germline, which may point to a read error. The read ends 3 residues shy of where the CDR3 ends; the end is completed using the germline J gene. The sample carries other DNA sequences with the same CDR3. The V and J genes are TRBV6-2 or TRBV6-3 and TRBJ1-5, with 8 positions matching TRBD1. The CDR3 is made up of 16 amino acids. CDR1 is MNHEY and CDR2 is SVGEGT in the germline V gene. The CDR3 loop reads CASSYVQGEGNQPQHF. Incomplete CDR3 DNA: TGTGCCAGCAGTTACGTACAGGGGGAAGGCAATCAACCC.

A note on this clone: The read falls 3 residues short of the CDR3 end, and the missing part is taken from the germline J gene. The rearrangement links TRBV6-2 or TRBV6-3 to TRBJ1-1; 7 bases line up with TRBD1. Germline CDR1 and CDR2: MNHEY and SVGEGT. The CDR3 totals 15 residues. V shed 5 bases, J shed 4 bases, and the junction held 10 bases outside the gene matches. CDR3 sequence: CASSPRRAGGTEAFF. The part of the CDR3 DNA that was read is TGTGCCAGCAGTCCCCGGAGGGCAGGGGGCACTGAA.

The covered CDR3 bases are TGCAGCGTGGGGGGACAGGGGGGGGTGAACACTGAA. This gives the protein CSVGGQGGVNTE. The entire CDR3 protein is CSVGGQGGVNTEAFF. V usage is TRBV29-1 and J usage is TRBJ1-1; TRBD1 matches 11 bases. Read sequence stops 3 residues before the CDR3 end, and the germline J gene provides the missing end. The V and J ends lost 6 bases and 0 bases, in that order; junction bases with no gene match: 6. The CDR3 runs 15 residues. CDR1 SQVTM and CDR2 ANQGSEA come from the germline V gene.

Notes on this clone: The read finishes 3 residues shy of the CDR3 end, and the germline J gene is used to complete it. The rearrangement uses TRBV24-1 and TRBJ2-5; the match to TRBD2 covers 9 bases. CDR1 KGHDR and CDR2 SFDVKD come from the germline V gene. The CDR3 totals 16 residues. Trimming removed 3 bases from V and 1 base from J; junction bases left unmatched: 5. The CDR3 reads CATSDPGLASQETQYF. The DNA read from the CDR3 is TGTGCCACCAGTGATCCTGGACTAGCGAGCCAAGAGACC.

Incomplete CDR3 DNA: TGTGCCAGTAGTATAGAGCACCCTAGCGTGGACACTGAA. Translated, it gives CASSIEHPSVDTE. The entire CDR3 sequence reads CASSIEHPSVDTEAFF. This chain connects TRBV19 to TRBJ1-1; the D is unclear. The observed sequence ends 3 residues before the CDR3 terminus, with the missing tail filled in from the germline J gene. Germline V gene lookup returns CDR1 LNHDA and CDR2 SQIVND (reference sequence). The length of the CDR3 is 16 residues. Trimming removed 0 bases from V and 3 bases from J, with 14 bases in between.

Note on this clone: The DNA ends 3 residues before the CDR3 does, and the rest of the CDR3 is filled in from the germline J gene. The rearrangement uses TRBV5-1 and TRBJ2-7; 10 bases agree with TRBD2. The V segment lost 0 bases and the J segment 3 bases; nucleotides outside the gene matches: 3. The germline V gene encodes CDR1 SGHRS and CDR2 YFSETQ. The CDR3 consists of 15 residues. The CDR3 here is CASSLGGTSVYEQYF. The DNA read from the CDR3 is TGCGCCAGCAGCTTGGGCGGGACTAGCGTCTACGAG.

Here the CDR3 reads CASSQGLAGATGELFF. The CDR3 bases that were read are TGCGCCAGCAGCCAAGGACTAGCGGGAGCTACCGGGGAG. The chain couples TRBV23-1 to TRBJ2-2, with 13 positions matching TRBD2. The observed sequence ends 3 residues before the CDR3 terminus, with the missing tail filled in from the germline J gene. TRBV23-1 is treated as an ORF (open reading frame) with a function not yet certain. There are 16 residues in the CDR3. V lost 6 bases, J lost 5 bases, and 6 bases stayed unmatched.

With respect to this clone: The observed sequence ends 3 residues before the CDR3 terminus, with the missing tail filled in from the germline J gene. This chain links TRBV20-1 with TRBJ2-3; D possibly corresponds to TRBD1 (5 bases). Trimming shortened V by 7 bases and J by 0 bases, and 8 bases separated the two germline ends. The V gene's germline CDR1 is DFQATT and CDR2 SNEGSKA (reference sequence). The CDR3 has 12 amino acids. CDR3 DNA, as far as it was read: TGCAGTGAAAGGGGAAGCACAGATACG. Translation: CSERGSTDT. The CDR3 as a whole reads CSERGSTDTQYF.

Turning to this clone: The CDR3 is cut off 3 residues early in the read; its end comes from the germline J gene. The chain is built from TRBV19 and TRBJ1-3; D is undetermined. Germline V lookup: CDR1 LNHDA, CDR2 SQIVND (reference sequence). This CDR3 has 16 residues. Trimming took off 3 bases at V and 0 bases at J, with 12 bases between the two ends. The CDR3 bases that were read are TGTGCCAGTAGTATTGCTACTGCGAGCTCTGGAAACACC. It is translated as CASSIATASSGNT. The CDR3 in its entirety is CASSIATASSGNTIYF.

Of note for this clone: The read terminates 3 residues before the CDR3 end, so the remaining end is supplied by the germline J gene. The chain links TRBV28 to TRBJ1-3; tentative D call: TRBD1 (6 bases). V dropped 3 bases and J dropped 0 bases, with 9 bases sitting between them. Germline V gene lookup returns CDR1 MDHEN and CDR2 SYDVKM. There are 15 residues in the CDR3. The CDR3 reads CASSFGTTSGNTIYF. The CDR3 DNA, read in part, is TGTGCCAGCAGTTTTGGGACAACCTCTGGAAACACC.

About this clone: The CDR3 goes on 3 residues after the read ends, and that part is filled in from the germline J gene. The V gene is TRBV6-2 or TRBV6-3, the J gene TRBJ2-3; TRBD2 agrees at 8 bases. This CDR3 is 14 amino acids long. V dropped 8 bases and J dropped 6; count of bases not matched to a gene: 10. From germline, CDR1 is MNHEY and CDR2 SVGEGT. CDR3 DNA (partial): TGTGCCAGCGCGACCGGGGGGGCCGTTGATACG. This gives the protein CASATGGAVDT. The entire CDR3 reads CASATGGAVDTQYF.

The CDR3 is CAIQQGVETQYF. The sequenced CDR3 bases are TGTGCCATCCAACAGGGTGTGGAGACC. The chain employs TRBV28 and TRBJ2-5; TRBD1 might be the D (6 bases). The read halts 3 residues ahead of the CDR3 end, with the missing end drawn from the germline J gene. This CDR3 is built from 12 residues. From germline, CDR1 is MDHEN and CDR2 SYDVKM. V was pared by 10 bases and J by 5 bases, with 14 bases between.

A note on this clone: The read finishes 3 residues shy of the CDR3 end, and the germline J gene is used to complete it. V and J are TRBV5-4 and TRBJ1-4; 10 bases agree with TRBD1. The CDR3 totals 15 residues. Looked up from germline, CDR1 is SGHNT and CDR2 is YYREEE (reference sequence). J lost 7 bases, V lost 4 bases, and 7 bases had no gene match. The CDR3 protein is CASSIPGQGTEKLFF. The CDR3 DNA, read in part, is TGTGCCAGCAGCATTCCGGGACAGGGGACTGAAAAA.

The DNA read from the CDR3 is TGTGCCAGTAGTATCGGACAGGGGACCGGGGCCAACGTC. The encoded protein is CASSIGQGTGANV. The full CDR3 sequence reads CASSIGQGTGANVLTF. The chain couples TRBV19 to TRBJ2-6, with TRBD1 matching 9 bases. The CDR3 goes on 3 residues after the read ends, and that part is filled in from the germline J gene. CDR1 and CDR2 from the germline V gene are LNHDA and SQIVND (reference sequence). The V and J ends lost 3 bases and 4 bases, in that order; junction bases with no gene match: 4. The CDR3 covers 16 residues.

The CDR3 here is CSASPGQGTDTQYF. The covered CDR3 bases are TGCAGTGCCTCACCGGGACAGGGGACAGATACG. This chain joins TRBV20-1 and TRBJ2-3, with 10 positions matching TRBD1. The CDR3 is cut off 3 residues early in the read; its end comes from the germline J gene. The CDR3 loop spans 14 amino acids. Germline CDR1 and CDR2: DFQATT and SNEGSKA (reference sequence). The J segment lost 3 bases and the V segment lost 6 bases, leaving 6 bases of the junction unmatched.

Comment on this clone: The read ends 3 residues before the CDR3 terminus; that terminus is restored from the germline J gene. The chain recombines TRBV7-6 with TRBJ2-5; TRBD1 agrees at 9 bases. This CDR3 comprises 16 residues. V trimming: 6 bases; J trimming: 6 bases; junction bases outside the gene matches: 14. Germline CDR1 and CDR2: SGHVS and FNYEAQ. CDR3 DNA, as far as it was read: TGTGCCAGCAGACCGATCCGGGACAGGGCCCCCCAGACC. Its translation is CASRPIRDRAPQT. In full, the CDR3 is CASRPIRDRAPQTQYF.

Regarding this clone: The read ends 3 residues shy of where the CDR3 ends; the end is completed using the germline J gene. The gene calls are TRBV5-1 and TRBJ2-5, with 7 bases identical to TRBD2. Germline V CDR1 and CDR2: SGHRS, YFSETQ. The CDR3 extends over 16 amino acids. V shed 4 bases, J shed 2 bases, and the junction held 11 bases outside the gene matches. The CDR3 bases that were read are TGCGCCAGCAGCCTGGTAAAGGTAGCGGGTCAAGAGACC. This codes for CASSLVKVAGQET. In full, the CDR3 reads CASSLVKVAGQETQYF.

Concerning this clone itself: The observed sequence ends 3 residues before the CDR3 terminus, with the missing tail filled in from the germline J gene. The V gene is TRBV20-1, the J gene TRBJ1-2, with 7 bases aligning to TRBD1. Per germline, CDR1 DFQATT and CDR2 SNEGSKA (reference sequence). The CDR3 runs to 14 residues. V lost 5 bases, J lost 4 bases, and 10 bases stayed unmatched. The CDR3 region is CSAYRDSEGYGYTF. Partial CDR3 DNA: TGCAGTGCTTACCGGGACAGTGAGGGCTATGGC.

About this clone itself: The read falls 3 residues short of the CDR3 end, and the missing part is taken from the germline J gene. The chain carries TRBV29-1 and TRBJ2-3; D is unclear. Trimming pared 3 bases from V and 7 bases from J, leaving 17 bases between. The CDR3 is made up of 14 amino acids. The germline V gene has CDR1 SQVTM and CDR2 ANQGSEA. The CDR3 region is CSVDPHIPPNTQYF. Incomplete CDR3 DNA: TGCAGCGTTGACCCCCACATCCCCCCGAATACG.

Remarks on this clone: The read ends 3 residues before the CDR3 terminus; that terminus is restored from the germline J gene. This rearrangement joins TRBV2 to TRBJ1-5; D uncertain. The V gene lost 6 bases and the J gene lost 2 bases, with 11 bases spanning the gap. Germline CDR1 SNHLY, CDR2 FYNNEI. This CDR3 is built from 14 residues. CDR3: CASRTRFGNQPQHF. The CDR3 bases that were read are TGTGCCAGCAGGACTAGGTTCGGCAATCAGCCC.